These T cell receptor beta chains were read from a single sample in a study of T-cell reconstitution after alpha-beta-depleted transplantation in children. TCRdb independently ran MiXCR on the PCR reads; one entry per CDR3 protein. The table records 330,000 or so distinct CDR3 sequences, about a tenth of them present only once. The sample in question was PBMCs, obtained before TCRalphabeta/CD19-depleted stem cell transplant. All receptors come from a boy in the first two years of life with acute myeloid leukemia, due to receive a stem cell transplant. The CDR3 runs from the conserved cysteine through the conserved F or W. The D gene is left open where the match is weak. The size field is filled for only some rows; it gives once, few, many or a size class.

V gene	clone size	J gene	D gene	CDR3 DNA	CDR3 protein
TRBV11-1	-	TRBJ2-3	TRBD2	TGTGCCAGCAGCTCGGCTAGCGGGGGAGATTCTAGCACAGATACGCAGTATTTT	CASSSASGGDSSTDTQYF
TRBV12-3/TRBV12-4	many	TRBJ2-1	-	TGTGCCAGCAGTTTGGGACTTAACAATGAGCAGTTCTTC	CASSLGLNNEQFF
TRBV29-1	many	TRBJ1-2	-	TGCAGCGTTGAGGGGGCTCACTATGGCTACACCTTC	CSVEGAHYGYTF
TRBV5-1	many	TRBJ2-3	-	TGCGCCAGCAGCTTTGGGGCAGCTAGCACAGATACGCAGTATTTT	CASSFGAASTDTQYF
TRBV5-1	many	TRBJ2-3	-	TGCGCCAGCAGCCCCGCCAAAGGGGCCAGCACAGATACGCAGTATTTT	CASSPAKGASTDTQYF
TRBV6-5	many	TRBJ2-5	TRBD1	TGTGCCAGCAGTTACGGGACAGGGGGCAGAGAGACCCAGTACTTC	CASSYGTGGRETQYF
TRBV5-1	once	TRBJ2-2	TRBD2	TGCGCCAGCAGCTCAACTAGCGGGGGGGTCCCACGGGAGCTGTTTTTT	CASSSTSGGVPRELFF
TRBV21-1	many	TRBJ2-2	-	TGTGCCAGCAGCAAAGGCAGGTCGAACACCGGGGAGCTGTTTTTT	CASSKGRSNTGELFF
TRBV25-1	many	TRBJ2-5	-	TGTGCCAGCAGTGAGACAAATAGAGGAGAGACCCAGTACTTC	CASSETNRGETQYF
TRBV7-2	many	TRBJ2-2	TRBD1	TGTGCCAGCAGGTTGGCCGGGACAGGGTACACCGGGGAGCTGTTTTTT	CASRLAGTGYTGELFF
TRBV7-3	many	TRBJ2-5	TRBD2	TGTGCCAGCAGCCTCCTGGGACTAGCGGGGGAGACCCAGTACTTC	CASSLLGLAGETQYF
TRBV15	few	TRBJ2-5	-	TGTGCCACCAGCAGAGGAGGATTAGGGGGGGAGGAGACCCAGTACTTC	CATSRGGLGGEETQYF
TRBV24-1	few	TRBJ2-2	-	TGTGCCACCAGTCCAAGGGGGACATTGAACACCGGGGAGCTGTTTTTT	CATSPRGTLNTGELFF
TRBV5-1	many	TRBJ1-1	TRBD1	TGCGCCAGCAGCTTGGGGGGACAGGTTGGCTCTGAAGCTTTCTTT	CASSLGGQVGSEAFF
TRBV3-1	many	TRBJ2-1	-	TGTGCCAGCAGCTTCCGGGACTGGCCATACAATGAGCAGTTCTTC	CASSFRDWPYNEQFF
TRBV29-1	many	TRBJ2-7	-	TGCAGCGTGGGGGACTTCTCAGTGTCGTACTTC	CSVGDFSVSYF
TRBV12-3/TRBV12-4	many	TRBJ1-1	TRBD1	TGTGCCAGCAGCGGACAGGAAGTTGTGAACACTGAAGCTTTCTTT	CASSGQEVVNTEAFF
TRBV20-1	few	TRBJ2-2	-	TGCAGTGCTAGAGACGGGGCCGGGGAGCTGTTTTTT	CSARDGAGELFF
TRBV28	-	TRBJ2-7	TRBD2	TGTGCCAGCGTCTCACGGGAGGGCCACGAGCAGTACTTC	CASVSREGHEQYF
TRBV29-1	-	TRBJ2-7	TRBD2	TGCAGCGTTGTCACACCGGGACTAGCGGGAACCGGCGAGCAGTACTTC	CSVVTPGLAGTGEQYF
TRBV20-1	many	TRBJ2-2	-	TGCAGTGCTAGATTGGGAAGGGAGCTGTTTTTT	CSARLGRELFF
TRBV12-3/TRBV12-4	many	TRBJ2-3	-	TGTGCCAGCAGCCACGCTAGCACAGATACGCAGTATTTT	CASSHASTDTQYF
TRBV11-3	many	TRBJ1-4	-	TGTGCCAGCAGCCGGGGTGCCAATGAAAAACTGTTTTTT	CASSRGANEKLFF
TRBV5-1	-	TRBJ2-5	TRBD2	TGCCCCAGCAGCCGGGGACTAGCGGGGTGGCAAGAGACCCAGTACTTC	CPSSRGLAGWQETQYF
TRBV6-5	many	TRBJ2-5	-	TGTGCCAGCAGTTACGTCGGGGGCGCGGGCCAAGAGACCCAGTACTTC	CASSYVGGAGQETQYF